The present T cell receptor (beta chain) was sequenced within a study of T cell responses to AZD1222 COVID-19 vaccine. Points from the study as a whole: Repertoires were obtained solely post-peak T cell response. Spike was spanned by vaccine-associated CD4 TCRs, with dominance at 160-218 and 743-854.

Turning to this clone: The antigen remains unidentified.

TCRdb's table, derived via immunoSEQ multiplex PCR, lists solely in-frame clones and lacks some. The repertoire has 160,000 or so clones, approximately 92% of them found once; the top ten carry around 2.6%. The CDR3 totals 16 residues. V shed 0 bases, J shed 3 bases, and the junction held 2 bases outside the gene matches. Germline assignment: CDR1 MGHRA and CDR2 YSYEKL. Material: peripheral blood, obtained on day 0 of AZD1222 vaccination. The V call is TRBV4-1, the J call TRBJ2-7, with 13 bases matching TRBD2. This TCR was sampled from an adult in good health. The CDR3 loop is CASSQEGLAGIYEQYF. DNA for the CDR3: TGCGCCAGCAGCCAAGAGGGACTAGCGGGAATCTACGAGCAGTACTTC.